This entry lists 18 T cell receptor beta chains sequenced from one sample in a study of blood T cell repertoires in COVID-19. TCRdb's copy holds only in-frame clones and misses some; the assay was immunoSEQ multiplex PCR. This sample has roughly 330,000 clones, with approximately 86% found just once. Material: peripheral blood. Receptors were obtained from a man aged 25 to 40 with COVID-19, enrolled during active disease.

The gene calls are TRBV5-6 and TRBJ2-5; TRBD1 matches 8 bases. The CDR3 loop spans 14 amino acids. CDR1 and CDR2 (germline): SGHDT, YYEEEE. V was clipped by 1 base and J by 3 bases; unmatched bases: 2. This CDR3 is CASSLRTGKETQYF. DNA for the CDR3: TGTGCCAGCAGCTTGAGGACAGGGAAAGAGACCCAGTACTTC.

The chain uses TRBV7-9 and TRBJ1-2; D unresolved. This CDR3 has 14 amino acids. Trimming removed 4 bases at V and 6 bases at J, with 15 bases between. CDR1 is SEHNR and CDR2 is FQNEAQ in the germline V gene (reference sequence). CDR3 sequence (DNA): TGTGCCAGCAGCTCCGTCGGAGGGCGGCATGGCTACACCTTC. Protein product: CASSSVGGRHGYTF. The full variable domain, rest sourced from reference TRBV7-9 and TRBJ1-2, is DTGVSQNPRHKITKRGQNVTFRCDPISEHNRLYWYRQTLGQGPEFLTYFQNEAQLEKSRLLSDRFSAERPKGSFSTLEIQRTEQGDSAMYLCASSSVGGRHGYTFGSGTRLTVV.

This chain's CDR3 is CASSLALSAGNEQFF. CDR3 DNA sequence: TGTGCCAGCAGCTTAGCCCTTTCGGCGGGGAATGAGCAGTTCTTC. The chain employs TRBV7-2 and TRBJ2-1; maybe TRBD2 (6 bases). The CDR3 totals 15 residues. Trimming removed 0 bases at V and 7 bases at J, with 13 bases between. Germline V gives CDR1 SGHTA, CDR2 FQGNSA.

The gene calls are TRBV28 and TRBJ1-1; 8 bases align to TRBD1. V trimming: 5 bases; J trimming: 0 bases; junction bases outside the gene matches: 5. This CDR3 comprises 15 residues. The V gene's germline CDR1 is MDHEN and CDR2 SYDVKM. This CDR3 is CASSPGTGVNTEAFF. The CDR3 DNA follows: TGTGCCAGCAGTCCAGGGACAGGAGTGAACACTGAAGCTTTCTTT.

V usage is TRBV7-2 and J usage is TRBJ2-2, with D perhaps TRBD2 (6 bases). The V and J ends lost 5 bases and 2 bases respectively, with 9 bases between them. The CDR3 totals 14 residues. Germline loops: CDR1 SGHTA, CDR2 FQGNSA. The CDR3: CASSRDFNTGELFF. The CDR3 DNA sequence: TGTGCCAGCAGCCGGGACTTTAACACCGGGGAGCTGTTTTTT.

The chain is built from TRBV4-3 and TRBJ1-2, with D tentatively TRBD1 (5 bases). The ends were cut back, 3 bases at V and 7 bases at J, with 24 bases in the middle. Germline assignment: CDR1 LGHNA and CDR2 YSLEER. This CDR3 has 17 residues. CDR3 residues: CASSHADSSWTLGGYTF. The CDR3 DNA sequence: TGCGCCAGCAGCCATGCAGACTCCTCCTGGACACTGGGTGGCTACACCTTC.

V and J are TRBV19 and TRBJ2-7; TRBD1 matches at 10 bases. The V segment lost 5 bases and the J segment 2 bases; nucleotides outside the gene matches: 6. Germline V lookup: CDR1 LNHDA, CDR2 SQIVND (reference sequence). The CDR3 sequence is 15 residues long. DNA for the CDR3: TGTGCCAGTAGTGGCGGGACAGGGGCGCCCTACGAGCAGTACTTC. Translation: CASSGGTGAPYEQYF.

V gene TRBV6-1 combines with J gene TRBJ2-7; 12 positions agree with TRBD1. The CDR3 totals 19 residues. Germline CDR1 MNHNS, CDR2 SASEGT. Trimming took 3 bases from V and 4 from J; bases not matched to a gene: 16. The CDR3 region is CASSDYLGSGTGGGYEQYF. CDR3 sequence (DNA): TGTGCCAGCAGTGATTACTTGGGATCCGGGACAGGGGGCGGGTACGAGCAGTACTTC.

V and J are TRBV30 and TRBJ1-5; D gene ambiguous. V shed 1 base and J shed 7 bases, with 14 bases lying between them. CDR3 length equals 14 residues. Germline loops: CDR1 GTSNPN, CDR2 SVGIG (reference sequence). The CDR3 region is CAWSDSAKLQPQHF. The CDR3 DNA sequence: TGTGCCTGGAGTGATAGTGCCAAGCTCCAGCCCCAGCATTTT.

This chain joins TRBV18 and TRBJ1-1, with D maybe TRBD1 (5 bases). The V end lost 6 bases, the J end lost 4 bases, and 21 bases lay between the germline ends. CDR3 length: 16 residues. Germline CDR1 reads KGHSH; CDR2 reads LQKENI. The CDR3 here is CASSPTKLWQGTEAFF. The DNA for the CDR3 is TGTGCCAGCTCGCCTACTAAGCTGTGGCAGGGCACTGAAGCTTTCTTT. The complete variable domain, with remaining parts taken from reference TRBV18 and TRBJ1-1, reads NAGVMQNPRHLVRRRGQEARLRCSPMKGHSHVYWYRQLPEEGLKFMVYLQKENIIDESGMPKERFSAEFPKEGPSILRIQQVVRGDSAAYFCASSPTKLWQGTEAFFGQGTRLTVV.

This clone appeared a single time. The CDR3 region is CASSLSLALTYEQYF. The CDR3, as DNA: TGTGCCAGCAGTTTAAGCCTTGCCCTTACCTACGAGCAGTACTTC. The V call is TRBV27, the J call TRBJ2-7; D call uncertain. Trimming removed 2 bases from V and 2 bases from J, with 13 bases in between. Per germline, CDR1 MNHEY and CDR2 SMNVEV (reference sequence). The CDR3 length is 15 residues.

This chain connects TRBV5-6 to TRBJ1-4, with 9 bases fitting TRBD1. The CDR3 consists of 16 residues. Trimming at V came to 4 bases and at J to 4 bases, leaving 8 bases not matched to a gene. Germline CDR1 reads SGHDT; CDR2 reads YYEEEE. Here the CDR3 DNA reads TGTGCCAGCAGCCATACGGGACAGGGCTTTAATGAAAAACTGTTTTTT. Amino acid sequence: CASSHTGQGFNEKLFF.

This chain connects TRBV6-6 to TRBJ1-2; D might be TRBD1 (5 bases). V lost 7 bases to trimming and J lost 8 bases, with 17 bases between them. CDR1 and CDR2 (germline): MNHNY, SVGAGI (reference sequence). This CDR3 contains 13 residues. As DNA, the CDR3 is TGTGCCAGCAACAGAGAAGGTTGGGGCGGCTACACCTTC. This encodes CASNREGWGGYTF.

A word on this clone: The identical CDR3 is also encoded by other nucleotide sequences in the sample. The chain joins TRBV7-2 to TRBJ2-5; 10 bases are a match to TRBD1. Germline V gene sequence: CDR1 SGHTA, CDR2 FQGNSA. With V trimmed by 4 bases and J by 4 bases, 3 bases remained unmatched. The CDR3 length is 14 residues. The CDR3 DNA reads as TGTGCCAGCAGCTCCGACAGGGGGCGAGAGACCCAGTACTTC. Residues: CASSSDRGRETQYF.

This chain's CDR3 is CASSRGQGNSPLHF. The CDR3 nucleotides are TGTGCCAGCAGCCGGGGACAGGGCAATTCACCCCTCCACTTT. V usage is TRBV5-5 and J usage is TRBJ1-6; 9 bases agree with TRBD1. Per germline, CDR1 SGHKS and CDR2 YYEKEE (reference sequence). CDR3 size: 14 residues. The junction had 3 bases not matched to a gene; V was cut back by 4 bases and J by 7 bases. Full variable domain (missing parts from reference TRBV5-5 and TRBJ1-6): DAGVTQSPTHLIKTRGQQVTLRCSPISGHKSVSWYQQVLGQGPQFIFQYYEKEERGRGNFPDRFSARQFPNYSSELNVNALLLGDSALYLCASSRGQGNSPLHFGNGTRLTVT.

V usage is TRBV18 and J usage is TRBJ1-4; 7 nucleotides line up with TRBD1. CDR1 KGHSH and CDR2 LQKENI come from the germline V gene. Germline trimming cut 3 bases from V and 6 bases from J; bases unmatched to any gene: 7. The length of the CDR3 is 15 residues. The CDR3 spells CASSPPDRSHEKLFF. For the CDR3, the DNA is TGTGCCAGCTCACCTCCGGACAGGTCCCATGAAAAACTGTTTTTT. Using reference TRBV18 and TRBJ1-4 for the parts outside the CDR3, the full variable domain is NAGVMQNPRHLVRRRGQEARLRCSPMKGHSHVYWYRQLPEEGLKFMVYLQKENIIDESGMPKERFSAEFPKEGPSILRIQQVVRGDSAAYFCASSPPDRSHEKLFFGSGTQLSVL.

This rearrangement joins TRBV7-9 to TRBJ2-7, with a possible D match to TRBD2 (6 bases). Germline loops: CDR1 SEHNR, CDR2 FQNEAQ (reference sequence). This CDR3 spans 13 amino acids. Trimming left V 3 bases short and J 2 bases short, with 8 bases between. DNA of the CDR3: TGTGCCAGCAGCTTTGGAGGGACCTACGAGCAGTACTTC. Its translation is CASSFGGTYEQYF.

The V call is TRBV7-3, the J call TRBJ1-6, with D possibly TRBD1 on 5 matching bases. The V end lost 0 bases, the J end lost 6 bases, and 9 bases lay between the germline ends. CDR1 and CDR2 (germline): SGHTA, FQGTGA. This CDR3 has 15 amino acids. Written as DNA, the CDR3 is TGTGCCAGCAGCTTAACGCCGGACACTAATTCACCCCTCCACTTT. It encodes CASSLTPDTNSPLHF.